This T cell receptor (beta chain) is from a study of T cell responses to AZD1222 COVID-19 vaccine. Regarding the study as a whole: Regions 160-218 and 743-854 held dominance among vaccine-associated CD4 TCRs, which spanned spike. Donors were mostly white British, more females; clonal diversity possibly underestimated. Per reports, nearly half of all spike-specific TCRs target regions that are unmutated in variants.

CDR3 length equals 14 residues. Trimming took off 0 bases at V and 3 bases at J, with 9 bases between the two ends. Germline values: CDR1 MNHEY, CDR2 SVGAGI. About this clone itself: What it recognizes is unknown.

Only in-frame clones appear in the TCRdb table, and some are missing; sequencing was by immunoSEQ multiplex PCR. Among under 150,000 clones listed, about 90% were seen once. The sequencing here drew on peripheral blood, taken 28 days after the second AZD1222 dose. The chain carries TRBV6-5 and TRBJ2-7; the D gene is possibly TRBD1 (5 bases). This receptor was taken from an adult who received the AZD1222 COVID-19 vaccine. CDR3 coding DNA: TGTGCCAGCAGTTACTCGTTTAGGGGCTACGAGCAGTACTTC. This gives the protein CASSYSFRGYEQYF.